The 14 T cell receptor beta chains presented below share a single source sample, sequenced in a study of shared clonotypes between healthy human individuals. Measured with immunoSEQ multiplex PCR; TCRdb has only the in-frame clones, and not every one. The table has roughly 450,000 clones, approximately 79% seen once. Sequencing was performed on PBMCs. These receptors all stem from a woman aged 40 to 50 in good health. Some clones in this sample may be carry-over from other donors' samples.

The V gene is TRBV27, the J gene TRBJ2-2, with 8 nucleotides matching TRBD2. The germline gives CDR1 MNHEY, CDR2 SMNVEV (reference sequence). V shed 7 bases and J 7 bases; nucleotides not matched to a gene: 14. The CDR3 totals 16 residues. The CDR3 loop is CASKFSAGAIGGELFF. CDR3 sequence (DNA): TGTGCCAGCAAGTTTTCAGCGGGAGCAATAGGCGGGGAGCTGTTTTTT.

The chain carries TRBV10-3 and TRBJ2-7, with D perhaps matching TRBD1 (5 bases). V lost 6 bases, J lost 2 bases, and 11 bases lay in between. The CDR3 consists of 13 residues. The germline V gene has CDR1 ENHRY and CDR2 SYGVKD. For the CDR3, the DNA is TGTGCCATCAGAGGCGACAGTACCTACGAGCAGTACTTC. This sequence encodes CAIRGDSTYEQYF.

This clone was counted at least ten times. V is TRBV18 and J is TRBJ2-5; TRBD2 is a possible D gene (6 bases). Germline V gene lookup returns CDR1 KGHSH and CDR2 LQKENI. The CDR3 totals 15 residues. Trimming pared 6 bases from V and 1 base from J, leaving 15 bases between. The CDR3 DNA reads TGTGCCAGCTCCCGGTCGGGCGGGGCCCAAGAGACCCAGTACTTC. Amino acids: CASSRSGGAQETQYF.

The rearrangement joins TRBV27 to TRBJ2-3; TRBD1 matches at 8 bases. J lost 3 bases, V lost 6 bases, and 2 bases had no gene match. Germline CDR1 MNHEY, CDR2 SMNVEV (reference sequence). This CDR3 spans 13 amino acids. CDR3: CASRRQGTDTQYF. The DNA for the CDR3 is TGTGCCAGCAGAAGACAGGGGACAGATACGCAGTATTTT.

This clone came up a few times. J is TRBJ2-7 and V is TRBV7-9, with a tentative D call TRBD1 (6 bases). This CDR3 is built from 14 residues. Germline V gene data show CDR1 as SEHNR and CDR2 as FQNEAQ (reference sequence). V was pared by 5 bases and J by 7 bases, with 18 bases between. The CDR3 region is CASSHAGTLTEQYF. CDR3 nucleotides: TGTGCCAGCAGCCATGCCGGGACACTTACGGAGCAGTACTTC.

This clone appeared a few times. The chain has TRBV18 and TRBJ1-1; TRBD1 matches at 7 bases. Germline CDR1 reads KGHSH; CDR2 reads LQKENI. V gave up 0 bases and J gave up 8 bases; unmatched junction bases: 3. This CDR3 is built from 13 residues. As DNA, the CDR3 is TGTGCCAGCTCACCACCGACAGGGCAGGAAGCTTTCTTT. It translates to CASSPPTGQEAFF.

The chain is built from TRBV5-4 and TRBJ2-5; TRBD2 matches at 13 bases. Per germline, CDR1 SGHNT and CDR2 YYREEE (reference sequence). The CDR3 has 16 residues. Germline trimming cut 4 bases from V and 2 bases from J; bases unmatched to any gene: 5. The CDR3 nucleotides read TGTGCCAGCAGCCTGCGACTAGCGGGAGGTCAAGAGACCCAGTACTTC. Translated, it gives CASSLRLAGGQETQYF.

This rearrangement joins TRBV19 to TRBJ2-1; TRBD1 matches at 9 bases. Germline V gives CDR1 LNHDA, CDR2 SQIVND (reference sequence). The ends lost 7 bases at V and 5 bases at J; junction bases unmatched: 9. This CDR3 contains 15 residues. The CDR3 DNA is TGTGCCAGTACCATTGGGGGACAGGGACACAATGAGCAGTTCTTC. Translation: CASTIGGQGHNEQFF.

For the CDR3, the DNA is TGTGCCAGCAGCTTGGGAAGTGTCGCCTACAATGAGCAGTTCTTC. Its translation is CASSLGSVAYNEQFF. V gene TRBV5-4 combines with J gene TRBJ2-1, with unresolved D. This CDR3 is built from 15 residues. Germline V lookup: CDR1 SGHNT, CDR2 YYREEE (reference sequence). Deletions cut 0 bases from V and 2 bases from J, with 9 bases between.

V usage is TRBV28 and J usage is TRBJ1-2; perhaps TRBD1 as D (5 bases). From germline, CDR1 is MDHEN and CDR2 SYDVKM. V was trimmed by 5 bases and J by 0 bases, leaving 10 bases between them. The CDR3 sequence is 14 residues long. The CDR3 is CASSPGGTNYGYTF. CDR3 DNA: TGTGCCAGCAGTCCCGGGGGAACTAACTATGGCTACACCTTC.

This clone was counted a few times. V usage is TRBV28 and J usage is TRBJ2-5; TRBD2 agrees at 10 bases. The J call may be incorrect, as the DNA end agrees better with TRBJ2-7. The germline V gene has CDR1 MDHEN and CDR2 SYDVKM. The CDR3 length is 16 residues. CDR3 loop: CASSLERTSGYYEQYF. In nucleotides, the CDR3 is TGTGCCAGCAGTTTAGAACGGACTAGCGGATACTACGAGCAGTACTTC.

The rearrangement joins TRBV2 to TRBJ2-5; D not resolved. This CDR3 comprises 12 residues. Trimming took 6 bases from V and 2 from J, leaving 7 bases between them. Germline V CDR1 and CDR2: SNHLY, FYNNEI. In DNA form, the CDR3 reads TGTGCCAGCAGGGGATTACAAGAGACCCAGTACTTC. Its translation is CASRGLQETQYF.

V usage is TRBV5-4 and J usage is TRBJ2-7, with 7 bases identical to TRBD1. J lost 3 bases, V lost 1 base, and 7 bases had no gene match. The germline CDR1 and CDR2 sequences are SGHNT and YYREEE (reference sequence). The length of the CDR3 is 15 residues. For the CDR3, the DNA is TGTGCCAGCAGCTTGACCATCGGGACAGTCTACGAGCAGTACTTC. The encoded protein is CASSLTIGTVYEQYF.

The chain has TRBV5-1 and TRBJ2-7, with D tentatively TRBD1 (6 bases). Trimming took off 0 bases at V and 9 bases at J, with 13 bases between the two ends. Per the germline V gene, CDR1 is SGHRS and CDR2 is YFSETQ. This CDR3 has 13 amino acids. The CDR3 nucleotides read TGCGCCAGCAGCTTGGTTGACAGGCGAGGGCAGTACTTC. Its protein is CASSLVDRRGQYF.